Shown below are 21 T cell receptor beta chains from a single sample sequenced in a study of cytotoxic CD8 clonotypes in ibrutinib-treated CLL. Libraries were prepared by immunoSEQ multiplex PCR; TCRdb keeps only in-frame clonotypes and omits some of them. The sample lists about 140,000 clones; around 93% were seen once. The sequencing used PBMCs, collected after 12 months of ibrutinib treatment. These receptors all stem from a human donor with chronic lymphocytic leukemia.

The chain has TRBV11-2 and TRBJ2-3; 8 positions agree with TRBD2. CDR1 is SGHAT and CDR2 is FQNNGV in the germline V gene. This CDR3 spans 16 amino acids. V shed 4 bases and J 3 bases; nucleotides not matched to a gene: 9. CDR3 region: CASSSTGTRGTDTQYF. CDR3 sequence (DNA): TGTGCCAGCAGCTCAACGGGGACTAGAGGGACAGATACGCAGTATTTT.

For the CDR3, the DNA is TGTGCCAGCAGCCTACAGAACACTGAAGCTTTCTTT. Translating it yields CASSLQNTEAFF. The V and J genes are TRBV2 and TRBJ1-1; D gene ambiguous. CDR1 and CDR2 from the germline V gene are SNHLY and FYNNEI. CDR3 length equals 12 residues. V was cut by 6 bases and J by 1 base, with 6 bases left in between.

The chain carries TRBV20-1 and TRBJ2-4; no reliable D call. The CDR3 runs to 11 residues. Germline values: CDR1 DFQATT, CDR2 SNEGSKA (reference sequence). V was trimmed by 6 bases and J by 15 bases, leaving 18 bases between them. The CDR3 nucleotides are TGCAGTGCCCGGCCAGACCCTAGGATGTACTTC. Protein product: CSARPDPRMYF.

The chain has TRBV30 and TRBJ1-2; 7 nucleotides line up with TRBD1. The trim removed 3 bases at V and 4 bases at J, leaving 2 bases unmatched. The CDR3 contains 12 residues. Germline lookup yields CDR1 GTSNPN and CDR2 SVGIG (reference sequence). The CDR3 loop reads CAWRGDSYGYTF. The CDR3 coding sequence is TGTGCCTGGAGGGGGGACAGCTATGGCTACACCTTC.

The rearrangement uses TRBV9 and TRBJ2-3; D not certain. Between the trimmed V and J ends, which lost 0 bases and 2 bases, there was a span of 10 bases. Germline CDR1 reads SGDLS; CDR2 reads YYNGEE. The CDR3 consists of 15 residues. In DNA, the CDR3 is TGTGCCAGCAGCGTAGCTCCCAGTCACACAGATACGCAGTATTTT. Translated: CASSVAPSHTDTQYF.

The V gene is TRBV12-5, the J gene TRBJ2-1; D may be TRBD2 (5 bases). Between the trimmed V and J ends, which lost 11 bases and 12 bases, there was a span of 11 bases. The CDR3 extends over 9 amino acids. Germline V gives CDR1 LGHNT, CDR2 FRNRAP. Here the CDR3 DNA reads TGTGCTCCGGGCAGCGGGCAGTTCTTC. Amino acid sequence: CAPGSGQFF. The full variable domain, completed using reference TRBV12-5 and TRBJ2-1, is DARVTQTPRHKVTEMGQEVTMRCQPILGHNTVFWYRQTMMQGLELLAYFRNRAPLDDSGMPKDRFSAEMPDATLATLKIQPSEPRDSAVYFCAPGSGQFFGPGTRLTVL.

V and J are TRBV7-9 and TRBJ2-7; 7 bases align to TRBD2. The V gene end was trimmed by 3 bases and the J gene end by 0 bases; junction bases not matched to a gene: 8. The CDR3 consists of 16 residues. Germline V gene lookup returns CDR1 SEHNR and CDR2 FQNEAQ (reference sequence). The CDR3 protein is CASSFALGGSSYEQYF. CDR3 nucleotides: TGTGCCAGCAGCTTCGCCTTGGGAGGGTCCTCCTACGAGCAGTACTTC.

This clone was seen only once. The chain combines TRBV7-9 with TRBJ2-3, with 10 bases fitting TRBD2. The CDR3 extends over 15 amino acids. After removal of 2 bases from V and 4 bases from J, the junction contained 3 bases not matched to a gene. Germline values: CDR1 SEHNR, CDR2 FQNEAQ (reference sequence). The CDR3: CASSLIAGGSDTQYF. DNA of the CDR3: TGTGCCAGCAGCTTAATAGCGGGAGGTTCAGATACGCAGTATTTT.

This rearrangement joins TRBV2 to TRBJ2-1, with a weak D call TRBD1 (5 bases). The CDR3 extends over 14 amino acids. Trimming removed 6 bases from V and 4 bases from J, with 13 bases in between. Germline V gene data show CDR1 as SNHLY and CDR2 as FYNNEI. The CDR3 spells CASRWQGVYNEQFF. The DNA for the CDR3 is TGTGCCAGCAGGTGGCAGGGCGTATACAATGAGCAGTTCTTC.

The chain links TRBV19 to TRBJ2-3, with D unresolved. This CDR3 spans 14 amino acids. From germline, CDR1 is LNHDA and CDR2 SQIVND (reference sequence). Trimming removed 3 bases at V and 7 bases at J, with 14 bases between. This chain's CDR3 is CASSIDGFTNTQYF. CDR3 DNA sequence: TGTGCCAGTAGTATTGACGGATTCACTAATACGCAGTATTTT.

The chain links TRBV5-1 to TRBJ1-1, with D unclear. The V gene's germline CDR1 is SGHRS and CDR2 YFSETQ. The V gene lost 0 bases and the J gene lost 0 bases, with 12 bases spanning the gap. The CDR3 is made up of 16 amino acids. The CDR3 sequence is CASSLVPTPMNTEAFF. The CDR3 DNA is TGCGCCAGCAGCTTGGTGCCGACCCCCATGAACACTGAAGCTTTCTTT.

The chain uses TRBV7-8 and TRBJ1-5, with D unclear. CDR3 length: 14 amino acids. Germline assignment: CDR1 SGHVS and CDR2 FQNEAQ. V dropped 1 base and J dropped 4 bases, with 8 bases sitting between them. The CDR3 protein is CASSLVPQNQPQHF. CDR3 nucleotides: TGTGCCAGCAGCTTAGTTCCGCAAAATCAGCCCCAGCATTTT. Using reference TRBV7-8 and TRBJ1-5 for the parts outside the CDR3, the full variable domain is GAGVSQSPRYKVAKRGQDVALRCDPISGHVSLFWYQQALGQGPEFLTYFQNEAQLDKSGLPSDRFFAERPEGSVSTLKIQRTQQEDSAVYLCASSLVPQNQPQHFGDGTRLSIL.

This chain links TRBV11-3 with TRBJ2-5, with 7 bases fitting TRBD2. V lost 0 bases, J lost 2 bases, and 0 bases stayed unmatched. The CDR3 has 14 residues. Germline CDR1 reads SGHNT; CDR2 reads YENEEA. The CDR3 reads CASSLDGRQETQYF. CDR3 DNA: TGTGCCAGCAGCTTAGACGGGAGGCAAGAGACCCAGTACTTC.

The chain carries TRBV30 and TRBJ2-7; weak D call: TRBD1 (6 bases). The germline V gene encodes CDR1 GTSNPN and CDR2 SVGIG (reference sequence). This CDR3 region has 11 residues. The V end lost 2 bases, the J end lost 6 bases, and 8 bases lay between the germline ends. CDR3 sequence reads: CAWSRTAEQYF. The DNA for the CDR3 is TGTGCCTGGAGTCGGACAGCCGAGCAGTACTTC.

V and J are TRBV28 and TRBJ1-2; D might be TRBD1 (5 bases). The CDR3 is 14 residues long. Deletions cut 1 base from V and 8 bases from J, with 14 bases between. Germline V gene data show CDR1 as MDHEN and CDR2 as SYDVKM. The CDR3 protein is CASSLLRRVKGYTF. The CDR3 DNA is TGTGCCAGCAGTTTATTGCGCAGGGTAAAGGGCTACACCTTC.

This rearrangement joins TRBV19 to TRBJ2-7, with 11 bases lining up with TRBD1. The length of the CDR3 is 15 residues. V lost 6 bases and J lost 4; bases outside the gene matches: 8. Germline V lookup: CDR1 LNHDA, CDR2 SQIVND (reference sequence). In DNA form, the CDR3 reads TGTGCCAGTAGATTCGGGACAGGGGGTTCGTACGAGCAGTACTTC. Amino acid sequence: CASRFGTGGSYEQYF.

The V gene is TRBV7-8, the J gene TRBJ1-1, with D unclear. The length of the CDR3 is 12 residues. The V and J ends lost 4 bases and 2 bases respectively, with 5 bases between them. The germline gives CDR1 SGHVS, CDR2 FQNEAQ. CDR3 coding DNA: TGTGCCAGCAGCTCGATTAACACTGAAGCTTTCTTT. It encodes CASSSINTEAFF.

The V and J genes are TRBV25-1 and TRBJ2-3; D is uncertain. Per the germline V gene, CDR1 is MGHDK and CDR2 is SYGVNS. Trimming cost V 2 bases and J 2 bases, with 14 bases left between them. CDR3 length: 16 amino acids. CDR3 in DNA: TGTGCCAGCAGTGAAGGGAACTGGCCCCTCACAGATACGCAGTATTTT. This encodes CASSEGNWPLTDTQYF.

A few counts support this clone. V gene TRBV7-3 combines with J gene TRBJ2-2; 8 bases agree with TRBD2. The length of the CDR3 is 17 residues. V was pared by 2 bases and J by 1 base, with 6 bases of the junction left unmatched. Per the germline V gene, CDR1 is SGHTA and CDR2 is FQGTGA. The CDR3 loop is CASSLGAAGGNTGELFF. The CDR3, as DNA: TGTGCCAGCAGCTTAGGTGCGGCGGGAGGGAACACCGGGGAGCTGTTTTTT. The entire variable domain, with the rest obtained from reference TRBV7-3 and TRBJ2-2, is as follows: GAGVSQTPSNKVTEKGKYVELRCDPISGHTALYWYRQSLGQGPEFLIYFQGTGAADDSGLPNDRFFAVRPEGSVSTLKIQRTERGDSAVYLCASSLGAAGGNTGELFFGEGSRLTVL.

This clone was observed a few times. The DNA for the CDR3 is TGCGCCAGCAGCCAAGTCCGGACAGGGACCGGGGAGCTGTTTTTT. This translates into CASSQVRTGTGELFF. V and J are TRBV4-3 and TRBJ2-2, with 8 nucleotides matching TRBD1. The CDR3 totals 15 residues. V shed 1 base and J 5 bases; nucleotides not matched to a gene: 3. CDR1 is LGHNA, CDR2 YSLEER, per germline.

The CDR3 coding sequence is TGTGCCAGCAGTTTCATCGGGAACACTGAAGCTTTCTTT. This gives the protein CASSFIGNTEAFF. The chain combines TRBV28 with TRBJ1-1; D gene ambiguous. Per the germline V gene, CDR1 is MDHEN and CDR2 is SYDVKM. There are 13 residues in the CDR3. V was trimmed by 3 bases and J by 1 base, leaving 6 bases between them.